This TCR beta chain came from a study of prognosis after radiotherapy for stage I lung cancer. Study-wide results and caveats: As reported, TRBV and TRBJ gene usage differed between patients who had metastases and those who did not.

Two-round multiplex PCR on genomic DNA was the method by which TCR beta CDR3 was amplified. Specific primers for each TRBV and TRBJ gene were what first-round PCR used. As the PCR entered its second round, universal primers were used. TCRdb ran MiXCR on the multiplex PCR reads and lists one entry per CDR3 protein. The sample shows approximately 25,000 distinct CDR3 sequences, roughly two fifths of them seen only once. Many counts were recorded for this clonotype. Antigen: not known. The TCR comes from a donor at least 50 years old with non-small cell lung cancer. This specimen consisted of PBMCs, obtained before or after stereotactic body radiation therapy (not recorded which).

In nucleotides, the CDR3 is TGTGCCAGTAGTCCGAGCCGGGACAGGGTTAATCAGCCCCAGCATTTT. The encoded protein is CASSPSRDRVNQPQHF. The rearrangement joins TRBV19 to TRBJ1-5; 9 bases match TRBD1. Trimming at V came to 5 bases and at J to 4 bases, leaving 9 bases not matched to a gene. Germline CDR1 and CDR2: LNHDA and SQIVND (reference sequence). The CDR3 runs 16 residues.